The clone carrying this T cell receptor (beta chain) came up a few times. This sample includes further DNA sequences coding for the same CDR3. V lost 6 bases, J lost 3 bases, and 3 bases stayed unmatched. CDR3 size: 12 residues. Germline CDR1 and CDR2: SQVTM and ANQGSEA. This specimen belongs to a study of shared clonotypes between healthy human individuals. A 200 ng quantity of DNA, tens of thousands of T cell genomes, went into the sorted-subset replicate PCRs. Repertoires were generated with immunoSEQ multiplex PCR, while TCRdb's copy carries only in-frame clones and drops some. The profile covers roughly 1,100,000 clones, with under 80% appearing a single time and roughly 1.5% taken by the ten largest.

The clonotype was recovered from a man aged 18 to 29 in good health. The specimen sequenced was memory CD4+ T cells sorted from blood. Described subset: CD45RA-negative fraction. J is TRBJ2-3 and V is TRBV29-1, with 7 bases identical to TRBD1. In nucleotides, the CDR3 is TGCAGCGTCCAGACAGGGACAGATACGCAGTATTTT. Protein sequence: CSVQTGTDTQYF.